The entry below gives a single T cell receptor beta chain sequence along with its context. No antigen is known for it. These data belong to a study of T cell responses to AZD1222 COVID-19 vaccine. Some clones are missing from TCRdb's copy, which holds only in-frame ones; the method was immunoSEQ multiplex PCR. The sample has more than 95,000 clones; 90% to 95% are singletons. Study results and caveats: Donor demographics were predominantly white British with a female majority; clonal diversity may be underestimated. Across the whole spike, CD4 TCRs peaked at regions 160-218 and 743-854. Close to half of all spike-specific TCRs reportedly target regions of the variants that are unmutated.

Trimming removed 8 bases at V and 0 bases at J, with 11 bases between. Germline V gene sequence: CDR1 MDHEN, CDR2 SYDVKM. The CDR3 extends over 14 amino acids. This sequence originates from an adult in good health. V is TRBV28 and J is TRBJ1-5, with a weak D call TRBD1 (5 bases). The specimen comprised peripheral blood, sampled on day 0 of AZD1222 vaccination. The CDR3 protein is CASLRGYSNQPQHF. As DNA, the CDR3 is TGTGCCAGCCTTAGGGGATATAGCAATCAGCCCCAGCATTTT.